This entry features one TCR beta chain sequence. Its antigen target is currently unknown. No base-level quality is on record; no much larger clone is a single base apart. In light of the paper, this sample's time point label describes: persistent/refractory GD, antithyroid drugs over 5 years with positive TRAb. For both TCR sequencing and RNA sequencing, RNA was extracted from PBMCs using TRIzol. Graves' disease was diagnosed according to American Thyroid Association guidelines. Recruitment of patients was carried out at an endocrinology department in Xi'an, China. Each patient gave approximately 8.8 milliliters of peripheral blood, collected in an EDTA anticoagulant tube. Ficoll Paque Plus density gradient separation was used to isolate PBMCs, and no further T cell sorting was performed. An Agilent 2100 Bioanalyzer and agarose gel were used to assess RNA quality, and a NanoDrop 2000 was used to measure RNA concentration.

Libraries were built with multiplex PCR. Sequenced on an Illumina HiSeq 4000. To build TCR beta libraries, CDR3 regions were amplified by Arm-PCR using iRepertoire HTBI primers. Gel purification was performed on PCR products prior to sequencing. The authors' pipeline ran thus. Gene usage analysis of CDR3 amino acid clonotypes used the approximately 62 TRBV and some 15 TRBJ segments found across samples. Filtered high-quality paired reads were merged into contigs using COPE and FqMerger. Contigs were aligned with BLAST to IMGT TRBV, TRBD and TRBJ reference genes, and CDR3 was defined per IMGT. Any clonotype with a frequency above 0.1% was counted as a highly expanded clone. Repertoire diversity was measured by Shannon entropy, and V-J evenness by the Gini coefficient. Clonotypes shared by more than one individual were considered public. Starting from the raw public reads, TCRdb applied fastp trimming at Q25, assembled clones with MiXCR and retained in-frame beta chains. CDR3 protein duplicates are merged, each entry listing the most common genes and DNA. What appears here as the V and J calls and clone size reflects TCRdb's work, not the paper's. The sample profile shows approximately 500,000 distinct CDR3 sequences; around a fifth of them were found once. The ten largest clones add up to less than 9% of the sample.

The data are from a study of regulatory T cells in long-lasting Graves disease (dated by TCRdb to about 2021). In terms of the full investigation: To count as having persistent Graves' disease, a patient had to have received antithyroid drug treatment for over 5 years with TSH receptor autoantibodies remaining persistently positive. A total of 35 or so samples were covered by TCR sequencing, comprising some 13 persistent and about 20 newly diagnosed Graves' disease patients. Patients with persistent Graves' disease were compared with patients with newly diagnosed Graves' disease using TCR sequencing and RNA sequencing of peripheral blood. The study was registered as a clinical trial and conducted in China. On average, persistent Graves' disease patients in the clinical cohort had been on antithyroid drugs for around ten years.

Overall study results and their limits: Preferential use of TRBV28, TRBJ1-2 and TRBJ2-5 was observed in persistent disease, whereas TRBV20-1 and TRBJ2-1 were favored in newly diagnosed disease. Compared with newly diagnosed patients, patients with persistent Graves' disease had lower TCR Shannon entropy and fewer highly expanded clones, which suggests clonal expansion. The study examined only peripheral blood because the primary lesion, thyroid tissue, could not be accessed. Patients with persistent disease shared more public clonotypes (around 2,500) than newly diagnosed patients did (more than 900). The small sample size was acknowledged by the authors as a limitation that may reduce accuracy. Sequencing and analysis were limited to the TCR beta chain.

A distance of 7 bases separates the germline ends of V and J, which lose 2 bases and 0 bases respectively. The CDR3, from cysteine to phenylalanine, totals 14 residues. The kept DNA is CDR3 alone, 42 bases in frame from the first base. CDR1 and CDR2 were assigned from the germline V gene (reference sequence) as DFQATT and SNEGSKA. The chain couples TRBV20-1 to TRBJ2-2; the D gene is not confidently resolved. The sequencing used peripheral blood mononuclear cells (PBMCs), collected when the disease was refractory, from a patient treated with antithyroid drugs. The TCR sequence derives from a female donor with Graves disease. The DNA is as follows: TGCAGTGCTAGAAGTAACGCGAACACCGGGGAGCTGTTTTTT. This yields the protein CSARSNANTGELFF.